Listed below are T cell receptor beta chains from one sample, sequenced in a study of shared clonotypes between healthy human individuals. Measured with immunoSEQ multiplex PCR; TCRdb has only the in-frame clones, and not every one. The sample includes around 600,000 clones, 85% to 95% of them seen just once. Sequenced: naive CD8+ T cells sorted from blood. The receptors stem from a young woman in good health. CDR3s include the opening cysteine and the closing phenylalanine or tryptophan. D genes are given only for firm matches. Not all rows give a size; the values are once, few, many and, for expanded clones, a class.

abundance	v_gene	j_gene	d_gene	len	CDR3aa	CDR3nt
-	TRBV19	TRBJ1-1	-	13	CASSIEGATEAFF	TGTGCCAGTAGTATTGAGGGAGCCACTGAAGCTTTCTTT
-	TRBV29-1	TRBJ2-7	TRBD1	14	CSVDTGTGDYEQYF	TGCAGCGTGGATACCGGGACAGGGGACTACGAGCAGTACTTC
-	TRBV2	TRBJ2-3	-	13	CASGEVRTDTQYF	TGTGCCAGCGGGGAGGTCCGCACAGATACGCAGTATTTT
-	TRBV15	TRBJ2-7	TRBD2	18	CATSGTTLAGKFSYEQYF	TGTGCCACCAGCGGTACCACACTAGCGGGAAAATTCTCCTACGAGCAGTACTTC
-	TRBV4-1	TRBJ2-1	-	13	CASSQVGYNEQFF	TGCGCCAGCAGCCAAGTCGGGTACAATGAGCAGTTCTTC
-	TRBV9	TRBJ1-5	-	14	CASSVGGLGQPQHF	TGTGCCAGCAGCGTAGGGGGTTTAGGCCAGCCCCAGCATTTT
once	TRBV27	TRBJ2-7	-	13	CASSLARGYEQYF	TGTGCCAGCAGCCTCGCGAGGGGTTACGAGCAGTACTTC
few	TRBV7-9	TRBJ1-4	TRBD1	17	CASSRQGHRPLDEKLFF	TGTGCCAGCAGCCGACAGGGTCACAGGCCCCTGGATGAAAAACTGTTTTTT
-	TRBV14	TRBJ2-7	TRBD2	17	CASSRGSRDYPPYEQYF	TGTGCCAGCAGCCGAGGCTCGCGGGACTACCCCCCTTACGAGCAGTACTTC
-	TRBV14	TRBJ1-5	-	17	CASSQEVGGGRDQPQHF	TGTGCCAGCAGCCAAGAGGTGGGAGGGGGACGGGATCAGCCCCAGCATTTT